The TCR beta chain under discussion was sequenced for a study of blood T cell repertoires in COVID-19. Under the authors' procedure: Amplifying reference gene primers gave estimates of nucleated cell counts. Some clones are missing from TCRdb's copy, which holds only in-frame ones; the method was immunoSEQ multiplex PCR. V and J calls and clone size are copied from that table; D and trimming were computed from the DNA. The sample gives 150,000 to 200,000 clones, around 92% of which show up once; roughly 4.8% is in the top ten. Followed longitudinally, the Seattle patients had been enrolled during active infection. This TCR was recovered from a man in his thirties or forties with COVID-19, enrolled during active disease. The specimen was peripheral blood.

In nucleotides, the CDR3 is TGTGCCAGCACCCTCGTCGGTGAAAAACTGTTTTTT. Residues: CASTLVGEKLFF. The chain recombines TRBV28 with TRBJ1-4; no clear D. CDR3 length: 12 amino acids. The V and J ends lost 7 bases and 7 bases respectively, with 10 bases between them. CDR1 is MDHEN, CDR2 SYDVKM, per germline.